This T cell receptor beta chain was recovered during a study of cytomegalovirus exposure and HLA in healthy donors. Trimming took 3 bases from V and 11 from J, leaving 16 bases between them. CDR1 is MGHRA and CDR2 is YSYEKL in the germline V gene. This CDR3 is built from 13 residues. Primers included in the PCR were 60 Vbeta and 13 Jbeta primers. The method was immunoSEQ multiplex PCR; TCRdb's version includes in-frame clones alone and lacks a portion of them. Of some 180,000 clones listed, around 76% are singletons. Sequenced input: PBMCs. This clonotype originated in a man younger than 40 in good health and CMV-seronegative. V usage is TRBV4-1 and J usage is TRBJ1-1; no definite D call. This chain's CDR3 is CASSQDSGGMAFF. The CDR3 DNA sequence: TGCGCCAGCAGCCAGGACTCCGGAGGGATGGCTTTCTTT.